This entry describes one TCR beta chain. Residents of 24 US areas, aged roughly 18 to 89 years, made up the participants. For recovered donors of Cohort 3, there were two negative PCRs, clearance, or symptom resolution. V gave up 10 bases and J gave up 7 bases; unmatched junction bases: 11. The CDR3 consists of 14 residues. CDR1 MNHEY and CDR2 SMNVEV come from the germline V gene (reference sequence). The sample originates from a study of blood T cell repertoires in COVID-19. For the study at large: T cells, B-cell-depleted T cells, or PBMCs provided the cDNA or gDNA that served as material.

In the authors' methods: Nucleated cell counts were estimated from reference gene primer amplification. Assay used: immunoSEQ multiplex PCR; TCRdb lists only in-frame clones, some missing. For V, J and clone size, that table is used; D and trimming come from the DNA. Counted here are approximately 230,000 clones, over 75% occurring once; the ten biggest clones make up less than 2%. This sequence was found in a man aged 40-49 years who had recovered from COVID-19. V gene TRBV27 combines with J gene TRBJ2-7; TRBD2 matches 12 bases. What was sequenced was PBMCs or T cells enriched from blood (not recorded which). CDR3 in amino acids: CATLTSGRAGEQYF. The CDR3 bases are TGTGCCACCCTGACTAGCGGGAGAGCAGGAGAGCAGTACTTC.